The next 28 T cell receptor beta chains were all read from a single sample in a study of T-cell reconstitution after alpha-beta-depleted transplantation in children. Preparing the TCRbeta library involved the use of unique molecular identifiers. TCRdb re-called the PCR reads through MiXCR, storing one row per CDR3 protein. The table shows around 700,000 distinct CDR3 sequences, with 10% to 15% occurring only once. Sequenced material: PBMCs, taken before TCRalphabeta/CD19-depleted stem cell transplant. These receptors were obtained from a girl aged 2-15 years with congenital amegakaryocytic thrombocytopenia, due to receive a stem cell transplant.

Regarding this clonotype: This may be a read error: a much more frequent sequence differs by one nucleotide. In DNA, the CDR3 is TGCAGTGCTATCTATTACAATGAGCAGTTCTTC. Translation gives CSAIYYNEQFF. The chain combines TRBV20-1 with TRBJ2-1; unclear D gene. Germline assignment: CDR1 DFQATT and CDR2 SNEGSKA (reference sequence). V gave up 4 bases and J gave up 4 bases, with 5 bases separating them. This CDR3 comprises 11 residues.

In this sample, this clonotype turned up many times. The rearrangement uses TRBV12-3 or TRBV12-4 and TRBJ2-1; D perhaps matches TRBD2 (6 bases). V was pared by 10 bases and J by 7 bases, with 20 bases between. The CDR3 is 14 amino acids. In DNA form, the CDR3 reads TGTGCCACCACCTGGCCTAGCGAAACTAATGAGCAGTTCTTC. Protein: CATTWPSETNEQFF.

This chain connects TRBV3-1 to TRBJ1-1; D is perhaps TRBD1 (5 bases). CDR3 length: 13 residues. The V end was cut by 2 bases, the J end by 7 bases, with 11 bases between. The germline V gene has CDR1 LGHDT and CDR2 YNNKEL (reference sequence). CDR3: CASSQSPRGEAFF. CDR3 in DNA: TGTGCCAGCAGCCAATCCCCAAGGGGTGAAGCTTTCTTT.

This clonotype showed up just a few times. This rearrangement joins TRBV29-1 to TRBJ2-1, with TRBD2 as a possible D gene (5 bases). V lost 7 bases to trimming and J lost 3 bases, with 13 bases between them. The CDR3 is 13 amino acids. Germline CDR1 SQVTM, CDR2 ANQGSEA. The CDR3 coding sequence is TGCAGCGCCGCGGCGGGCAACTACAATGAGCAGTTCTTC. Protein sequence: CSAAAGNYNEQFF.

This clonotype was seen repeatedly, ten times or more. The CDR3 DNA is TGTGCCAGCAGTTTCGGCGGAGGGACCAAAAACATTCAGTACTTC. This encodes CASSFGGGTKNIQYF. The chain joins TRBV28 to TRBJ2-4; maybe TRBD2 (6 bases). The CDR3 loop spans 15 amino acids. CDR1 is MDHEN and CDR2 is SYDVKM in the germline V gene. V gave up 3 bases and J gave up 2 bases, with 11 bases separating them.

There are many counts of this clonotype. J is TRBJ2-1 and V is TRBV9; 7 positions agree with TRBD2. The germline CDR1 and CDR2 sequences are SGDLS and YYNGEE. Trimming cost V 3 bases and J 0 bases; bases outside gene matches: 6. This CDR3 spans 16 amino acids. CDR3 region: CASSGGGSPSYNEQFF. The CDR3 nucleotides read TGTGCCAGCAGCGGGGGCGGGAGTCCCTCCTACAATGAGCAGTTCTTC.

This clonotype was observed at least ten times. The rearrangement links TRBV20-1 to TRBJ2-3, with 14 bases identical to TRBD2. The CDR3 is made up of 18 amino acids. Germline V gives CDR1 DFQATT, CDR2 SNEGSKA (reference sequence). With V trimmed by 3 bases and J by 1 base, 9 bases remained unmatched. In nucleotides, the CDR3 is TGCAGTGCTAGCCCCGGGACTAGCGGGAGCAGGGGCACAGATACGCAGTATTTT. The encoded protein is CSASPGTSGSRGTDTQYF.

The CDR3 loop reads CSVERGVLAGVRGEQFF. The CDR3 DNA reads TGCAGCGTTGAAAGGGGGGTCCTAGCGGGAGTGCGCGGTGAGCAGTTCTTC. This chain connects TRBV29-1 to TRBJ2-1; 10 bases fit TRBD2. The germline V gene has CDR1 SQVTM and CDR2 ANQGSEA. The V segment lost 2 bases and the J segment 9 bases; nucleotides outside the gene matches: 16. The CDR3 is made up of 17 amino acids.

The rearrangement links TRBV6-5 to TRBJ2-7, with D tentatively TRBD1 (6 bases). Germline V gene sequence: CDR1 MNHEY, CDR2 SVGAGI. V dropped 8 bases and J dropped 4 bases, with 18 bases sitting between them. The CDR3 is 14 residues long. The CDR3 nucleotides are TGTGCCAGCTCATCCGGGACACCAGCATACGAGCAGTACTTC. This codes for CASSSGTPAYEQYF.

The CDR3 spells CASSQEGTSLPYEQFF. The CDR3 DNA reads TGTGCCAGCAGCCAAGAAGGGACTAGCTTACCCTATGAGCAGTTCTTC. The V call is TRBV3-1, the J call TRBJ2-1, with TRBD2 matching over 9 bases. CDR1 LGHDT and CDR2 YNNKEL come from the germline V gene (reference sequence). The V and J ends lost 0 bases and 8 bases, in that order; junction bases with no gene match: 8. The CDR3 contains 16 residues.

This clonotype showed up just a few times. The rearrangement joins TRBV10-3 to TRBJ2-5; D call uncertain. Per the germline V gene, CDR1 is ENHRY and CDR2 is SYGVKD. The CDR3 covers 14 residues. Trimming cost V 7 bases and J 1 base, with 13 bases left between them. CDR3 nucleotide sequence: TGTGCCATCACGAACAGTCCCGCCCAAGAGACCCAGTACTTC. As protein: CAITNSPAQETQYF.

This clonotype was counted between two and nine times. This sequence joins TRBV12-3 or TRBV12-4 and TRBJ2-1; tentative D call: TRBD1 (8 bases). CDR3 length: 14 residues. V shed 8 bases and J shed 4 bases, with 15 bases lying between them. The CDR3 coding sequence is TGTGCCAGCCGGAAACAGGGGGGGTACAATGAGCAGTTCTTC. Translating gives CASRKQGGYNEQFF.

This clonotype came up a few times. The chain employs TRBV10-3 and TRBJ2-7; 8 nucleotides align to TRBD2. The germline V gene encodes CDR1 ENHRY and CDR2 SYGVKD. The CDR3 spans 14 residues. With V trimmed by 3 bases and J by 2 bases, 3 bases remained unmatched. CDR3 DNA sequence: TGTGCCATCAGTGACAGCGGGGGAACCTACGAGCAGTACTTC. Translating gives CAISDSGGTYEQYF.

The chain carries TRBV6-1 and TRBJ2-3; maybe TRBD2 (6 bases). This CDR3 is built from 15 residues. Trimming cost V 10 bases and J 1 base, with 18 bases left between them. CDR1 MNHNS and CDR2 SASEGT come from the germline V gene. The CDR3 reads CATEGRGLRTDTQYF. Written as DNA, the CDR3 is TGTGCCACGGAGGGGAGAGGACTACGCACAGATACGCAGTATTTT.

The table lists this clonotype with many counts. The genes are TRBV10-3 and TRBJ2-7; D is uncertain. CDR3 length equals 12 residues. From germline, CDR1 is ENHRY and CDR2 SYGVKD. Trimming stripped 0 bases from V and 4 bases from J, with 4 bases between. DNA of the CDR3: TGTGCCATCAGTGAGTCCGTGTACGAGCAGTACTTC. The encoded protein is CAISESVYEQYF.

The chain has TRBV18 and TRBJ2-1; D is undetermined. Germline V lookup: CDR1 KGHSH, CDR2 LQKENI. This CDR3 spans 15 amino acids. V lost 4 bases and J 2 bases, leaving 12 bases between the germline ends. CDR3 sequence: CASSHPGTTYNEQFF. The CDR3 nucleotides read TGTGCCAGCTCACACCCGGGTACCACCTACAATGAGCAGTTCTTC.

There are many counts of this clonotype. The genes are TRBV7-9 and TRBJ1-1; D unresolved. The CDR3 runs 13 residues. The V and J ends lost 4 bases and 1 base respectively, with 7 bases between them. Germline CDR1 SEHNR, CDR2 FQNEAQ (reference sequence). CDR3 sequence reads: CASSSYKNTEAFF. CDR3 DNA: TGTGCCAGCAGCTCCTACAAGAACACTGAAGCTTTCTTT.

This clonotype was picked up many times. V is TRBV29-1 and J is TRBJ2-4; D remains ambiguous. This CDR3 region has 12 residues. Per the germline V gene, CDR1 is SQVTM and CDR2 is ANQGSEA. V lost 5 bases and J lost 1, with 6 bases in between. The CDR3, as DNA: TGCAGCGTTCCGGGTGCCAAAAACATTCAGTACTTC. Amino acids: CSVPGAKNIQYF.

This clonotype was observed a few times. V gene TRBV5-1 combines with J gene TRBJ2-1, with 14 bases aligning to TRBD2. V lost 5 bases to trimming and J lost 9 bases; unmatched junction nucleotides: 13. CDR1 and CDR2 from the germline V gene are SGHRS and YFSETQ. This CDR3 spans 17 amino acids. CDR3 coding DNA: TGCGCCAGCAGACTCGGGACTAGCGGGGGATATCTGGGTGAGCAGTTCTTC. It yields the protein CASRLGTSGGYLGEQFF.

There are many counts of this clonotype. The V call is TRBV18, the J call TRBJ1-1, with D uncertain. Deletions cut 3 bases from V and 0 bases from J, with 8 bases between. This CDR3 has 14 amino acids. Germline V gene lookup returns CDR1 KGHSH and CDR2 LQKENI. The CDR3 nucleotides are TGTGCCAGCTCACCCTTAGGAGTGAACACTGAAGCTTTCTTT. Protein product: CASSPLGVNTEAFF.

This clonotype has a handful of counts. The chain combines TRBV6-5 with TRBJ2-1; perhaps TRBD2 as D (6 bases). The CDR3 runs to 19 residues. Trimming shortened V by 4 bases and J by 4 bases, and 26 bases separated the two germline ends. CDR1 is MNHEY and CDR2 is SVGAGI in the germline V gene. The CDR3 region is CASSWLGEEGYVPYNEQFF. The CDR3 DNA follows: TGTGCCAGCAGTTGGTTGGGGGAGGAAGGGTATGTCCCTTACAATGAGCAGTTCTTC.

This clonotype has a count of ten or more. The V and J genes are TRBV12-3 or TRBV12-4 and TRBJ2-5, with 7 nucleotides matching TRBD1. CDR3 length equals 14 residues. V lost 3 bases and J lost 1; bases outside the gene matches: 2. The CDR3 region is CASSLGQTQETQYF. The CDR3 bases are TGTGCCAGCAGTTTGGGACAGACCCAAGAGACCCAGTACTTC.

This clonotype was seen a handful of times. J is TRBJ2-2 and V is TRBV7-9; D possibly corresponds to TRBD2 (6 bases). The germline gives CDR1 SEHNR, CDR2 FQNEAQ (reference sequence). Trimming stripped 2 bases from V and 3 bases from J, with 10 bases between. The CDR3 has 15 amino acids. CDR3 sequence: CASSLFGGDTGELFF. The CDR3 DNA reads as TGTGCCAGCAGCTTATTTGGAGGGGACACCGGGGAGCTGTTTTTT.

The chain uses TRBV6-6 and TRBJ2-7; D is perhaps TRBD2 (5 bases). The germline CDR1 and CDR2 sequences are MNHNY and SVGAGI (reference sequence). The ends were cut back, 2 bases at V and 3 bases at J, with 8 bases in the middle. The CDR3 extends over 13 amino acids. The CDR3 nucleotides read TGTGCCAGCAGTTACCAGCGGAGCTACGAGCAGTACTTC. Translated: CASSYQRSYEQYF.

Notes on this clonotype: A much more abundant neighbour one base away suggests this may be a read error. The chain joins TRBV20-1 to TRBJ2-1, with 7 bases aligning to TRBD2. The CDR3 is 16 residues long. CDR1 DFQATT and CDR2 SNEGSKA come from the germline V gene (reference sequence). Here the CDR3 DNA reads TGCTGTGCTAGCGGTGGACTCCCACTGTCCTACAATGAGCAGTTCTTC. Its translation is CCASGGLPLSYNEQFF.

CDR3 DNA: TGTGCCAGCAGGCGGACAGGACAAGGCGAGCAGTACTTC. This gives the protein CASRRTGQGEQYF. The V call is TRBV3-1, the J call TRBJ2-7; 7 bases align to TRBD1. With 6 bases clipped from V and 6 bases from J, the junction kept 8 bases outside the gene matches. The germline CDR1 and CDR2 sequences are LGHDT and YNNKEL (reference sequence). This CDR3 has 13 amino acids.

The chain has TRBV27 and TRBJ2-4; D is unresolved. The CDR3 consists of 11 residues. Germline loops: CDR1 MNHEY, CDR2 SMNVEV (reference sequence). Trimming took off 7 bases at V and 1 base at J, with 2 bases between the two ends. The DNA for the CDR3 is TGTGCCAGCAAGGCCAAAAACATTCAGTACTTC. It translates to CASKAKNIQYF.

This clonotype was seen a few times. The chain employs TRBV2 and TRBJ2-5; D might be TRBD1 or TRBD2, each matching 5 bases. The CDR3 totals 13 residues. Germline-derived CDR1 and CDR2 are SNHLY and FYNNEI. Between the trimmed V and J ends, which lost 3 bases and 6 bases, there was a span of 11 bases. CDR3 amino acids: CASSEGGGQTQYF. The CDR3 DNA reads TGTGCCAGCAGTGAGGGTGGGGGACAGACCCAGTACTTC.